Each of the 27 T cell receptor beta chains below was sequenced from the same sample in a study of T cells in Graves' hyperthyroidism and ophthalmopathy. Amplified regions were TCR beta CDR3 sequences from RNA transcripts. With the HTBI primer set, the TCR CDR3 went through a first round of RT-PCR. MiXCR was run by TCRdb on the multiplex PCR reads, yielding one entry per CDR3 protein. The data show 600,000 or so distinct CDR3 sequences, just over 45% seen once. Sequenced sample: peripheral blood or thyroid tissue (not recorded which). The origin of the receptors is a woman aged 18-35 years with Graves' hyperthyroidism.

This chain connects TRBV19 to TRBJ1-1; the D gene is possibly TRBD1 (5 bases). Trimming left V 3 bases short and J 3 bases short, with 11 bases between. CDR3 size: 14 residues. Germline-derived CDR1 and CDR2 are LNHDA and SQIVND (reference sequence). As DNA, the CDR3 is TGTGCCAGTAGTATCCAGGGAATCCACACTGAAGCTTTCTTT. It specifies CASSIQGIHTEAFF.

Comments on this clonotype: At one of its ends the junction is not consistent with the germline gene, which may arise from a read error. V usage is TRBV20-1 and J usage is TRBJ2-5, with TRBD2 matching over 9 bases. This CDR3 region has 17 residues. The germline V gene encodes CDR1 DFQATT and CDR2 SNEGSKA (reference sequence). The CDR3 DNA is TGCGGTGCTAGAGATAAGCTAGCGGGGATAGCCCAAGAGACCCAGTACTTC. Amino acids: CGARDKLAGIAQETQYF.

This clonotype has just a few counts. The J gene is TRBJ1-1, the V gene TRBV6-1; TRBD1 matches at 8 bases. Germline CDR1 is MNHNS and CDR2 is SASEGT. The trim removed 1 base at V and 1 base at J, leaving 2 bases unmatched. There are 15 residues in the CDR3. The CDR3 loop is CASSEVQGENTEAFF. The CDR3 DNA follows: TGTGCCAGCAGTGAAGTACAGGGGGAGAACACTGAAGCTTTCTTT.

A note on this clonotype: A much larger clone lies a single base off, so this may be a read error. The chain is built from TRBV29-1 and TRBJ2-7, with 8 positions matching TRBD2. With 7 bases clipped from V and 5 bases from J, the junction kept 7 bases outside the gene matches. The germline gives CDR1 SQVTM, CDR2 ANQGSEA. The CDR3 runs 12 residues. DNA for the CDR3: TGCAGCGCCAAAGCGGGAGACGACGAGCAGTACTTC. Residues: CSAKAGDDEQYF.

The count of this clonotype is one. The chain carries TRBV20-1 and TRBJ2-7; 9 nucleotides line up with TRBD1. Losses at the gene ends were 2 bases for V and 3 bases for J; bases not matched to a gene: 8. Germline V CDR1 and CDR2: DFQATT, SNEGSKA (reference sequence). This CDR3 comprises 15 residues. The CDR3: CSARIVGTGNYEQYF. CDR3 bases: TGCAGTGCTAGAATCGTCGGGACAGGGAACTACGAGCAGTACTTC.

The chain recombines TRBV7-3 with TRBJ2-7, with D unresolved. This CDR3 is 13 amino acids long. Germline CDR1 and CDR2: SGHTA and FQGTGA. The V end lost 11 bases, the J end lost 6 bases, and 20 bases lay between the germline ends. CDR3 coding DNA: TGTGCCTGGAGCGAGACCCCTGTTAGCGAGCAGTACTTC. It encodes CAWSETPVSEQYF.

The V and J genes are TRBV7-9 and TRBJ2-7; 11 nucleotides align to TRBD2. CDR1 and CDR2 from the germline V gene are SEHNR and FQNEAQ (reference sequence). The CDR3 has 17 amino acids. With V trimmed by 4 bases and J by 0 bases, 8 bases remained unmatched. The CDR3 here is CASSSSRLAGYSYEQYF. The CDR3 DNA follows: TGTGCCAGCAGCTCCTCAAGACTAGCGGGGTACTCCTACGAGCAGTACTTC.

On this clonotype: Given a much more abundant clone one base away, this may be a read error. The J gene is TRBJ2-2, the V gene TRBV15, with a possible D match to TRBD2 (5 bases). V shed 0 bases and J shed 5 bases, with 13 bases lying between them. CDR3 length equals 16 residues. Looked up from germline, CDR1 is LNHNV and CDR2 is YYDKDF (reference sequence). The CDR3 spells CATSRDLRGRTGELFF. CDR3 DNA: TGTGCCACCAGCAGAGATCTACGGGGTCGGACCGGGGAGCTGTTTTTT.

The rearrangement links TRBV7-8 to TRBJ2-7, with 8 bases aligning to TRBD1. The CDR3 is 15 amino acids. Trimming at V came to 5 bases and at J to 3 bases, leaving 9 bases not matched to a gene. The germline CDR1 and CDR2 sequences are SGHVS and FQNEAQ. CDR3 nucleotides: TGTGCCAGCAGCCAAGCCATCGGACAGGGCTACGAGCAGTACTTC. The encoded protein is CASSQAIGQGYEQYF.

The genes are TRBV9 and TRBJ1-4, with 8 bases identical to TRBD1. The CDR3 is made up of 14 amino acids. V lost 4 bases to trimming and J lost 8 bases; unmatched junction nucleotides: 7. CDR1 SGDLS and CDR2 YYNGEE come from the germline V gene. CDR3 amino acids: CASSPTGVDEKLFF. CDR3 DNA sequence: TGTGCCAGCAGCCCGACAGGGGTAGACGAAAAACTGTTTTTT.

V gene TRBV25-1 combines with J gene TRBJ1-1; D is uncertain. The V gene's germline CDR1 is MGHDK and CDR2 SYGVNS. This CDR3 has 13 residues. Trimming cost V 5 bases and J 5 bases, with 12 bases left between them. The CDR3 region is CASSSVMRTEAFF. As DNA, the CDR3 is TGTGCCAGCAGTTCCGTTATGCGTACTGAAGCTTTCTTT. Combining the CDR3 with reference TRBV25-1 and TRBJ1-1 gives the whole variable domain EADIYQTPRYLVIGTGKKITLECSQTMGHDKMYWYQQDPGMELHLIHYSYGVNSTEKGDLSSESTVSRIRTEHFPLTLESARPSHTSQYLCASSSVMRTEAFFGQGTRLTVV.

Of note for this clonotype: A much larger clone lies one base from this, so it may be a read error. V is TRBV7-3 and J is TRBJ1-1, with a possible D match to TRBD1 (6 bases). Trimming left V 5 bases short and J 6 bases short, with 13 bases between. Germline V gene lookup returns CDR1 SGHTA and CDR2 FQGTGA. This CDR3 contains 13 residues. The DNA for the CDR3 is TGTGCCAGCAGCCTCAGACAGGCCTCTGAAGCTTTCTTT. Translating gives CASSLRQASEAFF.

This clonotype came up a few times. The chain uses TRBV19 and TRBJ1-6, with D possibly matching TRBD1 (6 bases). V was pared by 7 bases and J by 14 bases, with 18 bases between. This CDR3 region has 13 residues. Germline loops: CDR1 LNHDA, CDR2 SQIVND (reference sequence). CDR3 region: CASKGGLHRALHF. CDR3 sequence (DNA): TGTGCCAGTAAGGGGGGCCTACATAGGGCCCTCCACTTT. The variable domain in full, with the rest retrieved from reference TRBV19 and TRBJ1-6, is DGGITQSPKYLFRKEGQNVTLSCEQNLNHDAMYWYRQDPGQGLRLIYYSQIVNDFQKGDIAEGYSVSREKKESFPLTVTSAQKNPTAFYLCASKGGLHRALHFGNGTRLTVT.

The chain uses TRBV7-2 and TRBJ1-2; D might be TRBD1 (5 bases). In germline, CDR1 is SGHTA, CDR2 FQGNSA. Between the trimmed V and J ends, which lost 0 bases and 1 base, there was a span of 9 bases. The CDR3 sequence is 15 residues long. CDR3 coding DNA: TGTGCCAGCAGCTTAGCGTTCGACAGTAACTATGGCTACACCTTC. Its protein is CASSLAFDSNYGYTF.

This chain links TRBV9 with TRBJ2-5; TRBD1 is a possible D gene (5 bases). With 4 bases removed from V and 2 bases from J, the gap between germline ends came to 18 bases. This CDR3 has 16 amino acids. CDR1 is SGDLS and CDR2 is YYNGEE in the germline V gene. The CDR3 region is CASSTLTFDSQETQYF. The CDR3, as DNA: TGTGCCAGCAGCACCCTCACATTCGACAGTCAAGAGACCCAGTACTTC.

The V and J genes are TRBV25-1 and TRBJ1-2; D might be TRBD1 (5 bases). Per germline, CDR1 MGHDK and CDR2 SYGVNS. V shed 8 bases and J shed 7 bases, with 17 bases lying between them. The CDR3 covers 13 residues. The CDR3 DNA reads TGTGCCAGCTCACCAGTTCCAGGGTCTGGCTACACCTTC. Translating gives CASSPVPGSGYTF.

J is TRBJ1-2 and V is TRBV29-1, with TRBD1 as a possible D gene (6 bases). CDR1 is SQVTM, CDR2 ANQGSEA, per germline. Trimming cost V 4 bases and J 3 bases, with 9 bases left between them. CDR3 length equals 12 residues. CDR3 in DNA: TGCAGCGTTGTGGGGGCGGACTATGGCTACACCTTC. Its translation is CSVVGADYGYTF.

In its sample, this clonotype was seen a few times. The gene calls are TRBV5-1 and TRBJ2-5; 13 bases line up with TRBD2. Near its end, the DNA agrees better with TRBJ2-7, so the J call may be wrong. Germline V gives CDR1 SGHRS, CDR2 YFSETQ. This CDR3 region has 19 residues. This CDR3 reads CASSLRGILLAGGRHEQYF. CDR3 nucleotide sequence: TGCGCCAGCAGCTTGCGGGGGATCTTACTAGCGGGAGGGAGACACGAGCAGTACTTC.

The sample holds many counts of this clonotype. As DNA, the CDR3 is TGCAGCGTTCGGCTAACCTATGGCTACACCTTC. It specifies CSVRLTYGYTF. The chain combines TRBV29-1 with TRBJ1-2; D is unclear. Germline V gene sequence: CDR1 SQVTM, CDR2 ANQGSEA. There are 11 residues in the CDR3. The V and J ends lost 5 bases and 4 bases respectively, with 8 bases between them.

The genes are TRBV9 and TRBJ2-7; 9 bases align to TRBD1. The ends lost 5 bases at V and 3 bases at J; junction bases unmatched: 6. CDR1 is SGDLS, CDR2 YYNGEE, per germline. The CDR3 runs 14 residues. In nucleotides, the CDR3 is TGTGCCAGCAGACTAGGGACAGGGAACTACGAGCAGTACTTC. It codes for CASRLGTGNYEQYF.

The chain joins TRBV15 to TRBJ2-6; D not resolved. V gave up 5 bases and J gave up 4 bases, with 15 bases separating them. Germline V lookup: CDR1 LNHNV, CDR2 YYDKDF (reference sequence). This CDR3 contains 16 residues. The CDR3 sequence: CATSGYVETGANVLTF. CDR3 bases: TGTGCCACCAGCGGATACGTCGAGACAGGGGCCAACGTCCTGACTTTC.

This chain links TRBV7-8 with TRBJ1-1, with no clear D. The CDR3 consists of 14 residues. Germline CDR1 and CDR2: SGHVS and FQNEAQ. The ends were cut back, 5 bases at V and 1 base at J, with 11 bases in the middle. CDR3 in amino acids: CASSHSTPNTEAFF. CDR3 DNA: TGTGCCAGCAGCCATAGCACACCGAACACTGAAGCTTTCTTT.

This clonotype was recorded many times. The chain employs TRBV24-1 and TRBJ1-5; a possible D gene is TRBD1 (5 bases). The CDR3 is 14 residues long. Germline CDR1 reads KGHDR; CDR2 reads SFDVKD. The V end lost 8 bases, the J end lost 7 bases, and 17 bases lay between the germline ends. The CDR3 protein is CATKPLGVGQPQHF. Written as DNA, the CDR3 is TGTGCCACCAAACCGCTAGGGGTTGGGCAGCCCCAGCATTTT.

The V and J genes are TRBV7-4 and TRBJ2-7; 10 bases align to TRBD2. V trimming: 5 bases; J trimming: 2 bases; junction bases outside the gene matches: 6. Germline loops: CDR1 SGHVT, CDR2 SQSDAQ. The CDR3 is made up of 15 amino acids. The CDR3 region is CASSPTGTSAYEQYF. The DNA for the CDR3 is TGTGCCAGCAGCCCTACCGGGACTAGCGCCTACGAGCAGTACTTC.

V usage is TRBV14 and J usage is TRBJ1-3; D remains ambiguous. Germline lookup yields CDR1 SGHDN and CDR2 FVKESK. V lost 6 bases and J lost 0, with 18 bases in between. This CDR3 region has 17 residues. CDR3: CASSPTPPVPSGNTIYF. The CDR3 DNA follows: TGTGCCAGCAGTCCAACACCTCCGGTCCCCTCTGGAAACACCATATATTTT.

V gene TRBV2 combines with J gene TRBJ1-4, with 12 bases identical to TRBD1. Germline values: CDR1 SNHLY, CDR2 FYNNEI. The CDR3 is made up of 14 amino acids. The ends lost 7 bases at V and 11 bases at J; junction bases unmatched: 8. The CDR3 nucleotides are TGTGCCAGCACCCCGGGACAGGGGGCTGAGAAACTGTTTTTT. Translating it yields CASTPGQGAEKLFF.

V usage is TRBV15 and J usage is TRBJ1-4; D possibly corresponds to TRBD1 (5 bases). Deletions cut 0 bases from V and 6 bases from J, with 8 bases between. The CDR3 consists of 14 residues. Germline loops: CDR1 LNHNV, CDR2 YYDKDF (reference sequence). The CDR3 sequence is CATSREVGDEKLFF. The CDR3 nucleotides are TGTGCCACCAGCAGAGAAGTAGGGGATGAAAAACTGTTTTTT.